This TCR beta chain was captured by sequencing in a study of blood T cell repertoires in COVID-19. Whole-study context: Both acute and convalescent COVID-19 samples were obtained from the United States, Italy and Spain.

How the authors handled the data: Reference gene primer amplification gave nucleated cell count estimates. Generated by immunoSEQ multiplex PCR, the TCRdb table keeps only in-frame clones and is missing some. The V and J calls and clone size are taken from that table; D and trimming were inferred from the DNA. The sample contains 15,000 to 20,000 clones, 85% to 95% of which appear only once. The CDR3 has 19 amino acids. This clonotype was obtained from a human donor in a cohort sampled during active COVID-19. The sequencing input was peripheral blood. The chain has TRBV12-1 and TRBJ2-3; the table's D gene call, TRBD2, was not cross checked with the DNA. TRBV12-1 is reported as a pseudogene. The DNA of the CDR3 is TGTGCCAGCAGCTCCGGCCGCGGGACTAGCGGGGGGTACACAGATACGCAGTATTTT. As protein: CASSSGRGTSGGYTDTQYF.